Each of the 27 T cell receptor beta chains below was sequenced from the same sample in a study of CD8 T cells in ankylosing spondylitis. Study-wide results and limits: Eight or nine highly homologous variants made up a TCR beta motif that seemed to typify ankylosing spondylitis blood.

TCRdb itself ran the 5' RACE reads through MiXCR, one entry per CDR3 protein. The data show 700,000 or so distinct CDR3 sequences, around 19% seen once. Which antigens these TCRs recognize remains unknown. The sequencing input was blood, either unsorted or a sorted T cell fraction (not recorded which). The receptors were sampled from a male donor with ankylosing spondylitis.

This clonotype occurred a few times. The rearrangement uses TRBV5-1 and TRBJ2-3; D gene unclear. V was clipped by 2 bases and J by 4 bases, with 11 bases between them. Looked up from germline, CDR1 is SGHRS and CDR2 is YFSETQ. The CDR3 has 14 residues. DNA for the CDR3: TGCGCCAGCAGCTTAAACCGCCCGTCAGATACGCAGTATTTT. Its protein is CASSLNRPSDTQYF.

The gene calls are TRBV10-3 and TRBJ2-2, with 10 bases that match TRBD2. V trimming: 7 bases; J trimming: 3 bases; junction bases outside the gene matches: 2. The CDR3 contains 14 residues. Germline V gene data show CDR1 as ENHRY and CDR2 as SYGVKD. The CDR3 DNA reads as TGTGCCATCAAAGGACTAGCGGACACCGGGGAGCTGTTTTTT. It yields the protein CAIKGLADTGELFF.

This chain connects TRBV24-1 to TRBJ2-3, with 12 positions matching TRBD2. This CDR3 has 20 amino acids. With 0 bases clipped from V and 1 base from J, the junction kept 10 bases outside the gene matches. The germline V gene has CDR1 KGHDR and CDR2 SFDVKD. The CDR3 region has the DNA TGTGCCACCAGTGATTTGCGTCGGACTAGCGGGGAGCTGGGCACAGATACGCAGTATTTT. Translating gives CATSDLRRTSGELGTDTQYF.

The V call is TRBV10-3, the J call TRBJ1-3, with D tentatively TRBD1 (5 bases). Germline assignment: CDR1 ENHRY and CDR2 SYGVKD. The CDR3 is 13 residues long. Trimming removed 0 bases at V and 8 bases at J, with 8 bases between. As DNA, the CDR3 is TGTGCCATCAGTGAGTCGGGGCTTGACACCATATATTTT. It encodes CAISESGLDTIYF.

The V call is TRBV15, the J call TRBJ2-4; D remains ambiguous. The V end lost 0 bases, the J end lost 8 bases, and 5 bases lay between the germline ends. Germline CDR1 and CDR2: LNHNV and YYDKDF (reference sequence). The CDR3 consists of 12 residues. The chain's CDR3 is CATSRDRYIQYF. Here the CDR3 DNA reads TGTGCCACCAGCAGAGACCGGTACATTCAGTACTTC.

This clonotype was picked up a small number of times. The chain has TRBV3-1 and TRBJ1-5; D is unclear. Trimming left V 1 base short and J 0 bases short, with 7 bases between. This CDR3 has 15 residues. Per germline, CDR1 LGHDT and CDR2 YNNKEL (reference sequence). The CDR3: CASSQGLPSNQPQHF. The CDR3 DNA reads TGTGCCAGCAGCCAAGGTCTGCCTAGCAATCAGCCCCAGCATTTT.

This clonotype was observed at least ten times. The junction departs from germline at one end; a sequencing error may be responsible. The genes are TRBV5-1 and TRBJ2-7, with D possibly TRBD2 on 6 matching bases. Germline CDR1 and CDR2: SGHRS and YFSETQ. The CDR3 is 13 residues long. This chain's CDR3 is CASSPLGGYEQYF. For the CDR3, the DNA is TGTGCCAGCAGCCCCTTGGGGGGCTACGAGCAGTACTTC. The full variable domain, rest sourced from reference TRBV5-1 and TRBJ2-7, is KAGVTQTPRYLIKTRGQQVTLSCSPISGHRSVSWYQQTPGQGLQFLFEYFSETQRNKGNFPGRFSGRQFSNSRSEMNVSTLELGDSALYLCASSPLGGYEQYFGPGTRLTVT.

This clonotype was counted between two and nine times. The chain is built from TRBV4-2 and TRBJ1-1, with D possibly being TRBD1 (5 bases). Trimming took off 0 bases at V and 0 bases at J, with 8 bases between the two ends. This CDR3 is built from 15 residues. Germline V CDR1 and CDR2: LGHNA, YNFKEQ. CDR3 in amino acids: CASSQEGVLNTEAFF. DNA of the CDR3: TGTGCCAGCAGCCAAGAGGGGGTACTGAACACTGAAGCTTTCTTT.

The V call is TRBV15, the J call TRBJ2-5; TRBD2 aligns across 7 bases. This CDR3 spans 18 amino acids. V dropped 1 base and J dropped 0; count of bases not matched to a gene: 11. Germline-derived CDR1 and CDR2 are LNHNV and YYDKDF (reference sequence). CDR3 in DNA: TGTGCCACCAGCAGAGGTCTCCGACTAGCAGAGTACCAAGAGACCCAGTACTTC. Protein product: CATSRGLRLAEYQETQYF.

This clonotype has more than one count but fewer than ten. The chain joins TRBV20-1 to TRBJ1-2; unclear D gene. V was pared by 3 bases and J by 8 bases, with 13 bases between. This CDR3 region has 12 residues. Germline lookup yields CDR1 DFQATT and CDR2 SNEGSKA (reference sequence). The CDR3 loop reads CSASPGGGGYTF. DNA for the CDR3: TGCAGTGCTAGTCCGGGAGGCGGAGGCTACACCTTC.

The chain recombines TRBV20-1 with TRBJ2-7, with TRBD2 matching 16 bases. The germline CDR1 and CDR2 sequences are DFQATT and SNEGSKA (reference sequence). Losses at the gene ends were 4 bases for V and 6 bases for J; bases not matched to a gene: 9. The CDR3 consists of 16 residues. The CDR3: CSAIGTSGGVSSEQYF. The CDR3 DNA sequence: TGCAGTGCTATCGGGACTAGCGGGGGGGTTTCTTCCGAGCAGTACTTC.

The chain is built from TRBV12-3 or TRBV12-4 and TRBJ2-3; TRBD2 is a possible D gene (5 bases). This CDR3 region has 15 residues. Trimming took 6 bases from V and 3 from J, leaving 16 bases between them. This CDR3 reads CASSLGLVGTDTQYF. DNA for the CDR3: TGTGCCAGCAGCCTCGGACTTGTTGGAACAGATACGCAGTATTTT.

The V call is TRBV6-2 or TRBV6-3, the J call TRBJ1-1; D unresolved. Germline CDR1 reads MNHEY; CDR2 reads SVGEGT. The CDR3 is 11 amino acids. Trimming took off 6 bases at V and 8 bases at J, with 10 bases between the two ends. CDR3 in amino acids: CASSQGLEAFF. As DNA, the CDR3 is TGTGCCAGCAGCCAAGGACTAGAAGCTTTCTTT.

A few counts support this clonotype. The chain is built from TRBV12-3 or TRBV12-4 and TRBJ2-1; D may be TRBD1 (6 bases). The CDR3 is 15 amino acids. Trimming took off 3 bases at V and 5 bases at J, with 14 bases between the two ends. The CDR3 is CASSLRAGVNNEQFF. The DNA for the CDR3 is TGTGCCAGCAGTTTGCGGGCAGGGGTCAACAATGAGCAGTTCTTC.

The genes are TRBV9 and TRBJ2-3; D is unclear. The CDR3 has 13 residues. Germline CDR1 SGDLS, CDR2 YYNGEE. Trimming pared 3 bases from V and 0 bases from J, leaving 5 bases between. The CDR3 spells CASSAISTDTQYF. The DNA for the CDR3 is TGTGCCAGCAGCGCCATTAGCACAGATACGCAGTATTTT.

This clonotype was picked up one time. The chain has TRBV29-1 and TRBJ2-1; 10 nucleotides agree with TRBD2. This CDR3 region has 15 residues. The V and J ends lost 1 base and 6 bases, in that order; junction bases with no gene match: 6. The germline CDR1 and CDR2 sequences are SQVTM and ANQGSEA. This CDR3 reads CSVEGWSGGANEQFF. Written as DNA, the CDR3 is TGCAGCGTTGAAGGATGGAGCGGGGGGGCCAATGAGCAGTTCTTC.

The chain's CDR3 is CASSHRYNEQFF. The CDR3 region has the DNA TGTGCCAGCAGCCATCGCTACAATGAGCAGTTCTTC. This chain connects TRBV14 to TRBJ2-1, with unresolved D. The germline V gene has CDR1 SGHDN and CDR2 FVKESK. V gave up 3 bases and J gave up 3 bases, with 3 bases separating them. The CDR3 runs to 12 residues. The whole variable domain, filled in from reference TRBV14 and TRBJ2-1, reads EAGVTQFPSHSVIEKGQTVTLRCDPISGHDNLYWYRRVMGKEIKFLLHFVKESKQDESGMPNNRFLAERTGGTYSTLKVQPAELEDSGVYFCASSHRYNEQFFGPGTRLTVL.

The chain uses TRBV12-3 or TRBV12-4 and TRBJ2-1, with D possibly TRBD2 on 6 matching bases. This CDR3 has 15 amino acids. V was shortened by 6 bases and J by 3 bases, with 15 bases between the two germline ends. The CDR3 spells CASRDYRGSYNEQFF. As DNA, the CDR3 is TGTGCCAGCAGGGACTACCGAGGGAGCTACAATGAGCAGTTCTTC.

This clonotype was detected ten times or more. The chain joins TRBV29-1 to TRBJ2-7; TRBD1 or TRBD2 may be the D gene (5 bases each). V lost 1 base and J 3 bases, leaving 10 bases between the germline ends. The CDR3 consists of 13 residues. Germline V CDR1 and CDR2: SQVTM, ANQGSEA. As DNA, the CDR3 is TGCAGCGTTGAAGGCACTGGGGGCTACGAGCAGTACTTC. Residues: CSVEGTGGYEQYF.

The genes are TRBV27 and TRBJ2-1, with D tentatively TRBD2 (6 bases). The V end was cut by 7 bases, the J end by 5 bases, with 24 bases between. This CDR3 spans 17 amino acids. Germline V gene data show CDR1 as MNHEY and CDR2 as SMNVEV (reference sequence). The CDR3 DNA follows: TGTGCCAGCATCGCCGCGTCTTCCTTGCGGGGAAACAATGAGCAGTTCTTC. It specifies CASIAASSLRGNNEQFF.

The CDR3 DNA is TGTGCCAGCAGCCGGGACAGAATCTCTGGAAACACCATATATTTT. It specifies CASSRDRISGNTIYF. The chain couples TRBV12-3 or TRBV12-4 to TRBJ1-3, with TRBD1 identical over 7 bases. This CDR3 contains 15 residues. Germline trimming cut 6 bases from V and 0 bases from J; bases unmatched to any gene: 5.

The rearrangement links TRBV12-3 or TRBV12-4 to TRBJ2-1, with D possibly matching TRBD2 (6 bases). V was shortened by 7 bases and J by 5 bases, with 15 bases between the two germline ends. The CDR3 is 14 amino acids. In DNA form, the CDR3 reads TGTGCCAGCACCCGGGGTAGCGGCAACAATGAGCAGTTCTTC. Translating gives CASTRGSGNNEQFF.

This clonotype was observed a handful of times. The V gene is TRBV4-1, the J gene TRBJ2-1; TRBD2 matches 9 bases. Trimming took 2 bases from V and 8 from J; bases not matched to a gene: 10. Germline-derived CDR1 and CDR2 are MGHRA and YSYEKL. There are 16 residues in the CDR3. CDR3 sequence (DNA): TGCGCCAGCAGCCAACCAGGAGCGGGAGGTTTTGATGAGCAGTTCTTC. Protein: CASSQPGAGGFDEQFF.

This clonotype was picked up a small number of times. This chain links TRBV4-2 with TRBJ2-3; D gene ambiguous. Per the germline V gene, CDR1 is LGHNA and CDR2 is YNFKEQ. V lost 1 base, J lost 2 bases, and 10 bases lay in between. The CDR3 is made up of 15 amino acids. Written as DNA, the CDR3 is TGTGCCAGCAGCCAAGGGCACAGAAACACAGATACGCAGTATTTT. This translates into CASSQGHRNTDTQYF.

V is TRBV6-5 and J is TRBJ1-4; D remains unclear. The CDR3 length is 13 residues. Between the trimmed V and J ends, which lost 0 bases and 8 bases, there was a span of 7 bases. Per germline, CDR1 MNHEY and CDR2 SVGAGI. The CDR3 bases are TGTGCCAGCAGTTACTCGTTGGCCGAAAAACTGTTTTTT. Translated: CASSYSLAEKLFF.

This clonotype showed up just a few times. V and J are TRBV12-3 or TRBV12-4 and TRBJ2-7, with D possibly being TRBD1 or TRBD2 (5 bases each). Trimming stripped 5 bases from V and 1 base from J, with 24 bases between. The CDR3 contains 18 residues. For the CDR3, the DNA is TGTGCCAGCAGTCGGGACGTCGGGTGGGCGTATTGGTCCTACGAGCAGTACTTC. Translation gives CASSRDVGWAYWSYEQYF.

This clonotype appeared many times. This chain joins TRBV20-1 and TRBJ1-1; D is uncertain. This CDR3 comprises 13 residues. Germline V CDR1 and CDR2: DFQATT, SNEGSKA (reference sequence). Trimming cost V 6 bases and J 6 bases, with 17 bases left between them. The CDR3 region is CSAASNPGSEAFF. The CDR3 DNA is TGCAGTGCCGCCTCAAATCCCGGTTCTGAAGCTTTCTTT.